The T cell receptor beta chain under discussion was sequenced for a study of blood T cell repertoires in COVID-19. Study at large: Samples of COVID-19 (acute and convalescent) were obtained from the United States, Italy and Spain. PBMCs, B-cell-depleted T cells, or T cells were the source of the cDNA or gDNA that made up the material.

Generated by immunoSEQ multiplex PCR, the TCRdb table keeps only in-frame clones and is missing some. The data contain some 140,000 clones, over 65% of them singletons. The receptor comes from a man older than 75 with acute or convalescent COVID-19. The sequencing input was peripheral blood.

The CDR3 DNA reads TGTGCCACCTCGGGACAGGGGGCGGAATCACCCCTCCACTTT. Protein product: CATSGQGAESPLHF. The chain has TRBV14 and TRBJ1-6; 12 positions match TRBD1. The CDR3 extends over 14 amino acids. Germline V lookup: CDR1 SGHDN, CDR2 FVKESK. V trimming: 10 bases; J trimming: 10 bases; junction bases outside the gene matches: 8.